These T cell receptor beta chains were read from a single sample in a study of T-cell memory formation after mild COVID-19. TCRdb redid the calling of the 5' RACE reads with MiXCR, one entry per CDR3 protein. Of roughly 130,000 distinct CDR3 sequences listed, about a sixth are singletons. The source material was PBMCs or a T cell subset sorted from them (not recorded which). The receptor set was obtained from an adult woman who had mild COVID-19 (a few samples of this study predate the infection). Cell type and time point are not known. The CDR3 runs from the conserved cysteine through the conserved F or W. D genes are given only for firm matches. Rows may omit the clone size; those that give it use once, few, many or a size class.

V gene	clone size	CDR3 length	D gene	J gene	CDR3 DNA	CDR3 protein
TRBV10-3	few	21	-	TRBJ2-7	TGTGCCATCAGTGAGTCGAATTTTCAAAGAGGATCCCCCCAGGTAGGATACGAGCAGTACTTC	CAISESNFQRGSPQVGYEQYF
TRBV3-1	many	15	-	TRBJ2-7	TGTGCCAGCAGCCCGAGTTTCTCGCCTACCTACGAGCAGTACTTC	CASSPSFSPTYEQYF
TRBV6-5	-	13	-	TRBJ2-1	TGTGCCAGCAGTACCGGGACGGCCGCCGTGAGGCTCTTC	CASSTGTAAVRLF
TRBV4-1	-	15	-	TRBJ1-1	TGCGCCAGCAGCCAAGTGGACAGAATGAACACTGAAGCTTTCTTT	CASSQVDRMNTEAFF
TRBV5-1	few	16	-	TRBJ2-3	TGCGCCAGCAGCTTGTGGGCTAGCGTAGGCACAGATACGCAGTATTTT	CASSLWASVGTDTQYF
TRBV29-1	-	15	-	TRBJ2-7	TGCAGCGTCACAAAGGAGGACGGCCGACCCTACGAGCAGTACTTC	CSVTKEDGRPYEQYF
TRBV9	-	14	TRBD1	TRBJ2-1	TGTGCCAGCAGCGTAGATACAGGGGGCATTGAGCAGTTCTTC	CASSVDTGGIEQFF
TRBV4-2	few	16	-	TRBJ2-1	TGTGCCAGCAGCGATACAAGATGGGGGCAGAACAATGAGCAGTTCTTC	CASSDTRWGQNNEQFF
TRBV4-2	few	16	-	TRBJ1-3	TGTGCCAGCAGCCAAGATGTTACAAACTCTGGAAACACCATATATTTT	CASSQDVTNSGNTIYF
TRBV14	few	16	-	TRBJ1-1	TGTGCCAGCAGCCACCTCAGAATACTGATGAACACTGAAGCTTTCTTT	CASSHLRILMNTEAFF
TRBV12-5	few	11	-	TRBJ2-1	TGTGCTAGTGGCCGCTACAATGAGCAGTTCTTC	CASGRYNEQFF
TRBV20-1	-	18	TRBD2	TRBJ2-7	TGCAGTGCTAGAGACTTCGGACTAGCGGGAGGTGCGCGGGACGAGCAGTACTTC	CSARDFGLAGGARDEQYF
TRBV5-6	few	11	-	TRBJ1-1	TGTGCCAGCAGCTACGGGATGGTGGCTTTCTTT	CASSYGMVAFF
TRBV29-1	-	12	-	TRBJ2-5	TGCAGCGTTCATCTAGGGGGGGAGACCCAGTACTTC	CSVHLGGETQYF
TRBV12-3/TRBV12-4	-	15	TRBD1	TRBJ2-2	TGTGCCAGCAGTTTATGGGACAGAGTCACCGGGGAGCTGTTTTTT	CASSLWDRVTGELFF
TRBV6-5	few	14	TRBD1	TRBJ2-7	TGTGCCAGCAGTTACTCACAGGGGGCGAACGAGCAGTACTTC	CASSYSQGANEQYF
TRBV12-3/TRBV12-4	many	19	TRBD2	TRBJ2-1	TGTGCCAGCAGTTTGCGAGTAGCGGGGGGGCCGAGTATAGTCAATGAGCAGTTCTTC	CASSLRVAGGPSIVNEQFF
TRBV2	-	16	-	TRBJ2-7	TGTGCCAGCAGTTACGGGAGCCAGGGGGTAAACTACGAGCAGTACTTC	CASSYGSQGVNYEQYF
TRBV27	-	16	-	TRBJ1-1	TGTGCCAGCAGTTTATCGAGACACGCCATGAACACTGAAGCTTTCTTT	CASSLSRHAMNTEAFF
TRBV5-4	-	13	-	TRBJ2-3	TGTGCCACCCGGACAGACTACACAGATACGCAGTATTTT	CATRTDYTDTQYF
TRBV5-1	-	14	-	TRBJ1-1	TGCGCCAGCAGCCGAAGAGCGGAGAACACTGAAGCTTTCTTT	CASSRRAENTEAFF
TRBV5-1	-	15	TRBD1	TRBJ1-2	TGCGCCAGCAGCCCGATGACAGGGGGCAGCTATGGCTACACCTTC	CASSPMTGGSYGYTF
TRBV19	few	12	-	TRBJ1-1	TGTGCCAGTAGTATCGGAGCGACTGAAGCTTTCTTT	CASSIGATEAFF
TRBV6-1	-	17	TRBD1	TRBJ2-1	TGTGCCAGCAGATGGTGGGGGACAGGGAGCTCCTACAATGAGCAGTTCTTC	CASRWWGTGSSYNEQFF
TRBV12-3/TRBV12-4	-	15	-	TRBJ2-7	TGTGCCAGCAGTCTCGACGTTGGGTACTCCTACGAGCAGTACTTC	CASSLDVGYSYEQYF
TRBV29-1	-	13	-	TRBJ2-2	TGCAGCGTTGAAGAAGCCGGCACCGGGGAGCTGTTTTTT	CSVEEAGTGELFF
TRBV2	few	16	-	TRBJ1-1	TGTGCCAGCAGTGAAATAAGACAGCATATGAACACTGAAGCTTTCTTT	CASSEIRQHMNTEAFF
TRBV7-7	few	16	TRBD2	TRBJ2-5	TGTGCCAGCAGCCCCACTAGCGGGGGGCACCAAGAGACCCAGTACTTC	CASSPTSGGHQETQYF